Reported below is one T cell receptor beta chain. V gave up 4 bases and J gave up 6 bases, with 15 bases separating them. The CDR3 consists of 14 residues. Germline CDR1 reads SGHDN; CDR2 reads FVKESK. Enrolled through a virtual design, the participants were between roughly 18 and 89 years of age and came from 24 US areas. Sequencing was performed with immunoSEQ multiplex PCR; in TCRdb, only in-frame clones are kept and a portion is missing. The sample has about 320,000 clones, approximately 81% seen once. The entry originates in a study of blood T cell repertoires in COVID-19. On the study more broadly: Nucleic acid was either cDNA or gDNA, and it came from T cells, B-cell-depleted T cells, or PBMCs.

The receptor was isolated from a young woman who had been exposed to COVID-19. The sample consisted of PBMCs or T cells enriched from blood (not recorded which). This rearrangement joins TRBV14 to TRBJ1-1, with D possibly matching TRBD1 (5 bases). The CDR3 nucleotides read TGTGCCAGCAGCCCCCGGCCCGGGGGGTCTGAAGCTTTCTTT. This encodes CASSPRPGGSEAFF.